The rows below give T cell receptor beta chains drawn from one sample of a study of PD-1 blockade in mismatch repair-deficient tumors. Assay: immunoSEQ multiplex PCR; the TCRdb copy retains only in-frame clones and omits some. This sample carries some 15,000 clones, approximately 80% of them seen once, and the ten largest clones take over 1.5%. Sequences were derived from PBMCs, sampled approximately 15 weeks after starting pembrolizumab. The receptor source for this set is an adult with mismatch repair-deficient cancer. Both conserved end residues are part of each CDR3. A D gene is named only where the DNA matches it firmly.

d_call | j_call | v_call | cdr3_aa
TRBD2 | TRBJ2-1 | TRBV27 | CASGQAGVYNEQFF
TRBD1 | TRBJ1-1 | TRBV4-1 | CASSQYDRGEAFF
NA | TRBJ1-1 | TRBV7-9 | CASLADLNTEAFF
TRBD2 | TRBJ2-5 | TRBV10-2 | CASSEPTLPGTSGRAVETQYF
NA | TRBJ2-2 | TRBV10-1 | CASREQNTGELFF
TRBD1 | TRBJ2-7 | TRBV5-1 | CASSFGTGGYEQYF
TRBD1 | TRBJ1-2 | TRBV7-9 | CASSSGQGGTYGYTF
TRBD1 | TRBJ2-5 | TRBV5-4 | CASSSGGQGPQETQYF
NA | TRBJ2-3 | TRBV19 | CASSIGGSLRGITDTQYF
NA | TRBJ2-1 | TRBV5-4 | CASSPPIRDSYNEQFF
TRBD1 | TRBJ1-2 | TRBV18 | CASSPGTGSNYGYTF
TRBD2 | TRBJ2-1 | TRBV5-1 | CASTPTGTTYNEQFF
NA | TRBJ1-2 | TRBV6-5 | CASSHRERDGYTF
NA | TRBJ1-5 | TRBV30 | CAWDDGYSNQPQHF
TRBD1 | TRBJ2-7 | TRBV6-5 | CASSQSTGGHEQYF
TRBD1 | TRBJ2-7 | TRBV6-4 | CASRRTGGSYEQYF
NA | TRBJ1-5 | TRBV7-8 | CASSLGGGNQPQHF
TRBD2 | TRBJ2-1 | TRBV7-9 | CASSDRGGYNEQFF
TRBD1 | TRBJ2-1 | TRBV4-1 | CASSRGQGPLTYNEQFF
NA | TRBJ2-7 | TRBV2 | CASSRTVSVSYEQYF
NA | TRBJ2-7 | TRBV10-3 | CAITIAETYEQYF
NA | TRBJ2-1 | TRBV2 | CASSHVSYNEQFF
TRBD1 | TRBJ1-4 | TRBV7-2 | CASSLGRQGELFF
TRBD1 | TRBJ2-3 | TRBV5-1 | CASSLAAGGIDTQYF
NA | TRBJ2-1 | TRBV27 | CASKRGNEQFF
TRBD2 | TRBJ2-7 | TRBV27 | CASSGLAGPSYEQYF
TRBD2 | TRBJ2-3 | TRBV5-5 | CASSLGGLHSGRAGDTQYF
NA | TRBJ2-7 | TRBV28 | CASSSNSNEQYF
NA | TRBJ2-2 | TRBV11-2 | CASNRRGPGELFF
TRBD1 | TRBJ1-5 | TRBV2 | CASSPGTGGYQPQHF
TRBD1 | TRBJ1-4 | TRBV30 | CAWSRRDRLNEKLFF
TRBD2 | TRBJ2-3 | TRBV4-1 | CASSLRAGGVGDTQYF
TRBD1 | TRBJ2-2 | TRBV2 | CASSQNRGRSPGELFF
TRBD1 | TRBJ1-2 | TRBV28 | CASSLSSNRGGYTF
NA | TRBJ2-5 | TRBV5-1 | CASSRRGETQYF
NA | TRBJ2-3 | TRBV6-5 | CASKSGQGDTDTQYF
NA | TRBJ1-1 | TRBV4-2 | CASSQNWGAEAFF
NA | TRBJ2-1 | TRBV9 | CASSVAQPGANNEQFF
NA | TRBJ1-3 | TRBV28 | CASSSTEGAGNTIYF
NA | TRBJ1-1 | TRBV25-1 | CASSEGYTEAFF
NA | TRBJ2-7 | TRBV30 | CAWSVWAGASPRGSYEQYF
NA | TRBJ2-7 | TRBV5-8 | CASSASGVPSYEQYF
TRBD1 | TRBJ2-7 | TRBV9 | CASSRTGVPYEQYF
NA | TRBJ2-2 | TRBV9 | CASSVGGYANTGELFF
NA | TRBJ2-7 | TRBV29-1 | CSALSPTGEQYF
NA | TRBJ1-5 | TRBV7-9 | CASRKRGGTSNQPQHF